This TCR beta chain was identified in a study of naive and memory T cell subsets. Study results and limitations: Over 95% of naive TCR sequences appeared only once after error correction, unlike memory subsets.

The table lists this clonotype with a few counts. Antigen unknown. Germline-derived CDR1 and CDR2 are MDHEN and SYDVKM. CDR3 length equals 15 residues. V shed 3 bases, J shed 6 bases, and the junction held 7 bases outside the gene matches. An equimolar mix of two oligonucleotides served as the beta constant-region primer for TRBC1 and TRBC2. The cDNA 3' end received a ligated single-stranded oligonucleotide carrying the SP2 primer and a 12-nucleotide UMI. Nested alpha and beta constant-region primers with the SP2 primer drove four PCR rounds on ligated cDNA. One entry per CDR3 protein, called by TCRdb with MiXCR from the UMI-ligation and nested PCR reads. Of about 85,000 distinct CDR3 sequences listed, approximately 14% are singletons.

Sequenced input: central memory CD4+ T cells from blood. This chain connects TRBV28 to TRBJ2-7; 11 bases are a match to TRBD2. This clonotype was sampled from a human donor in good health. The CDR3 DNA sequence: TGTGCCAGCAGTTTGGCTACTAGCGGGAGTGCCGAGCAGTACTTC. Amino acid sequence: CASSLATSGSAEQYF.